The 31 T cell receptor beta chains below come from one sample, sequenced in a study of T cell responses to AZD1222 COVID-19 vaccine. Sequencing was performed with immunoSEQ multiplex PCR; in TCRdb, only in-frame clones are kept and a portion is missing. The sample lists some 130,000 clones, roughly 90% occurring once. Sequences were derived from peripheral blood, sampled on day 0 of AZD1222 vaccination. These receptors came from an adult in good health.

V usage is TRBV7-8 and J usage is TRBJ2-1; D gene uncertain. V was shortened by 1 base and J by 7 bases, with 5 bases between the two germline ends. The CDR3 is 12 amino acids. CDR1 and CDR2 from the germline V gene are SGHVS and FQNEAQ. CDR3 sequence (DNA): TGTGCCAGCAGCTTAGAGCGTAATGAGCAGTTCTTC. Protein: CASSLERNEQFF.

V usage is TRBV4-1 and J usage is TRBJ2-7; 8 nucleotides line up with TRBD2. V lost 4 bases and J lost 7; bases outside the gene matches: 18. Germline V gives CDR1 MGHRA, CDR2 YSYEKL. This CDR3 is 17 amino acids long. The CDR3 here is CASSPQGGGLGGWEQYF. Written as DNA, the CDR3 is TGCGCCAGCAGCCCCCAAGGCGGGGGACTAGGAGGGTGGGAGCAGTACTTC.

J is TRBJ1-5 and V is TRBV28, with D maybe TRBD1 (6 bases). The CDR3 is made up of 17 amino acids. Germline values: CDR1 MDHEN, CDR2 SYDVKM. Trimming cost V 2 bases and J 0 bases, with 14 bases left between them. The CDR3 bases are TGTGCCAGCAGTTTAATCTCGGGGGCCCGTAGCAATCAGCCCCAGCATTTT. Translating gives CASSLISGARSNQPQHF.

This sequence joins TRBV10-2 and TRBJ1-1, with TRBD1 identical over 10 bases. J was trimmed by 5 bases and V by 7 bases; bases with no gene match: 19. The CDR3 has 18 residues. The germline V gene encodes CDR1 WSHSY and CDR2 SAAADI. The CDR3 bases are TGCGCCAGCACTGCGGGTCTGGGACAGGGGCAGAAGGAGACTGAAGCTTTCTTT. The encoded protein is CASTAGLGQGQKETEAFF.

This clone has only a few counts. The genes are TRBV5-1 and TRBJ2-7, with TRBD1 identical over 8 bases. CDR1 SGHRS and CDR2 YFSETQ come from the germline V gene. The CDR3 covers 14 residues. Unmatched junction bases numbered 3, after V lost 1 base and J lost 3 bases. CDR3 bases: TGCGCCAGCAGCTTGACCGGACAGGGCTACGAGCAGTACTTC. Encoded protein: CASSLTGQGYEQYF.

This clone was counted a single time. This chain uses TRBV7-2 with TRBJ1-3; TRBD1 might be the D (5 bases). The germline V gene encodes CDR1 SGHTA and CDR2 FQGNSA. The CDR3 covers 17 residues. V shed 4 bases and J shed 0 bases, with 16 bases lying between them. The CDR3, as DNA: TGTGCCAGCAGCTCGACCTCAGGGTCACTCTCTGGAAACACCATATATTTT. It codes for CASSSTSGSLSGNTIYF.

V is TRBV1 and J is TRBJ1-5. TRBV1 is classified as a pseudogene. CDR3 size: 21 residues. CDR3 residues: CTSSPRLLVWGGTNSNQPQHF. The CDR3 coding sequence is TGCACCAGCAGCCCCCGTCTATTAGTGTGGGGAGGCACTAATAGCAATCAGCCCCAGCATTTT.

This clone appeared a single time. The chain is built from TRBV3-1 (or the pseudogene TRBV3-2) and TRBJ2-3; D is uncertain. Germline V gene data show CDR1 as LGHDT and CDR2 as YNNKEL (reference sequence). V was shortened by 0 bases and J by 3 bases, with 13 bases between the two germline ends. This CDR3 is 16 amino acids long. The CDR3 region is CASSQEIPKGTDTQYF. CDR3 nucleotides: TGTGCCAGCAGCCAAGAGATACCCAAAGGAACAGATACGCAGTATTTT.

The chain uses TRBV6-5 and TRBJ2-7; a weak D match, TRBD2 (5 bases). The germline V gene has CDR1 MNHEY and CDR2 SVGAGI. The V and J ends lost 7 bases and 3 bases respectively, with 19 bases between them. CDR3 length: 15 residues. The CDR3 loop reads CASKRAIELGYEQYF. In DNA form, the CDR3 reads TGTGCCAGCAAGAGGGCCATAGAGCTGGGCTACGAGCAGTACTTC.

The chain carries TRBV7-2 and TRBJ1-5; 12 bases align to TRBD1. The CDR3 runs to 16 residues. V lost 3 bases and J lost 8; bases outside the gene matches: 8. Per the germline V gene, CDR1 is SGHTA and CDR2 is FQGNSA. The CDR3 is CASSFKPGQGAKPQHF. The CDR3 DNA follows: TGTGCCAGCAGCTTTAAGCCGGGACAGGGGGCGAAGCCCCAGCATTTT.

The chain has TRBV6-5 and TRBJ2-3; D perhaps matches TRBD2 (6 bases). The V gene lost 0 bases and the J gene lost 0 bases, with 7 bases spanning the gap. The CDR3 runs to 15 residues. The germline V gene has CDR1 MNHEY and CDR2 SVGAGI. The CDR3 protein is CASSYSGGSTDTQYF. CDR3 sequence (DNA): TGTGCCAGCAGTTACTCCGGAGGGAGCACAGATACGCAGTATTTT.

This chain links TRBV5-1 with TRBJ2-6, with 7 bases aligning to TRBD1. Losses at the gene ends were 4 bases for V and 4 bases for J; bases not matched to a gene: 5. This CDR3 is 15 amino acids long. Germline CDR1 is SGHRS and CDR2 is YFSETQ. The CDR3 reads CASSLDRPGANVLTF. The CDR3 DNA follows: TGCGCCAGCAGCCTGGACAGGCCCGGGGCCAACGTCCTGACTTTC.

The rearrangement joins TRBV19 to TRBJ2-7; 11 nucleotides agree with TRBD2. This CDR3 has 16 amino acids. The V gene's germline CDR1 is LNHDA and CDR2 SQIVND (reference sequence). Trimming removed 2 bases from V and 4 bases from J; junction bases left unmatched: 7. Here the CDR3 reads CASSIQTSGMPYEQYF. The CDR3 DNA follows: TGTGCCAGTAGTATACAGACTAGCGGGATGCCATACGAGCAGTACTTC.

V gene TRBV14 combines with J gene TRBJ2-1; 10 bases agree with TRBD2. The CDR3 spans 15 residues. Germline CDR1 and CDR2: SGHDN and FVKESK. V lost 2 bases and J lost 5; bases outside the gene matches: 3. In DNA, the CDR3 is TGTGCCAGCAGCCAATTAGCGGGAGGCAACAATGAGCAGTTCTTC. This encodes CASSQLAGGNNEQFF.

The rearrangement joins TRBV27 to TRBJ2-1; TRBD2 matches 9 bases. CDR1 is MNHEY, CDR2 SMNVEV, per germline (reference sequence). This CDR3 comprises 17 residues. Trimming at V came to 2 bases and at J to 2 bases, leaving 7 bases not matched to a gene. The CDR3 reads CASSLASGDVAYNEQFF. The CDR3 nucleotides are TGTGCCAGCAGTTTAGCTAGCGGGGATGTCGCCTACAATGAGCAGTTCTTC.

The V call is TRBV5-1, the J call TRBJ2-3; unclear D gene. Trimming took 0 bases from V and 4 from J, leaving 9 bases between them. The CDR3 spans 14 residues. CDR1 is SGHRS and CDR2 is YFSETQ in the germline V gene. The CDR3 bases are TGCGCCAGCAGCTTGGGTGGGCGCTCAGATACGCAGTATTTT. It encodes CASSLGGRSDTQYF.

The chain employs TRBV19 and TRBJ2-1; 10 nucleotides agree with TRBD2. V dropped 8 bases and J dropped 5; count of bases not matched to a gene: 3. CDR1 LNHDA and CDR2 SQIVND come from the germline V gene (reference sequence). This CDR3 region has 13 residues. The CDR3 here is CASRTSGHNEQFF. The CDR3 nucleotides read TGTGCCAGTCGGACTAGCGGCCACAATGAGCAGTTCTTC.

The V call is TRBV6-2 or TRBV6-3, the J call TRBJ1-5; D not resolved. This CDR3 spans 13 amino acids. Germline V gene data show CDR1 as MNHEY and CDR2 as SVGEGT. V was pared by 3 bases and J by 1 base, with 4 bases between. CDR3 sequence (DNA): TGTGCCAGCAGTTATGGGAGCAATCAGCCCCAGCATTTT. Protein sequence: CASSYGSNQPQHF.

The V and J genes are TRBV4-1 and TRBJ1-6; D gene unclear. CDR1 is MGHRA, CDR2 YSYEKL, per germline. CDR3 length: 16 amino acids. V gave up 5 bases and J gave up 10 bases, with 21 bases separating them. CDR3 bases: TGCGCCAGCAGCGTTCGGTCCGTAGATCCGGGATCACCCCTCCACTTT. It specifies CASSVRSVDPGSPLHF.

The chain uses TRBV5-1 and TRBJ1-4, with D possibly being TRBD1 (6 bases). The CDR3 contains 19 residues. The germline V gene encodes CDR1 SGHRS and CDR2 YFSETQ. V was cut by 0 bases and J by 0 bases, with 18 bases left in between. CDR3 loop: CASSLGQPGAPATNEKLFF. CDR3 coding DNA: TGCGCCAGCAGCTTGGGACAACCGGGGGCGCCGGCAACTAATGAAAAACTGTTTTTT.

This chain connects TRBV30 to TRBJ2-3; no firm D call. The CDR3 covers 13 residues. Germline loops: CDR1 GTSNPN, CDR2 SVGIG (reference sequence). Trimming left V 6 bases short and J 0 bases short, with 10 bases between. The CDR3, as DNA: TGTGCCTGTCTACCTTCTAGCACAGATACGCAGTATTTT. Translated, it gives CACLPSSTDTQYF.

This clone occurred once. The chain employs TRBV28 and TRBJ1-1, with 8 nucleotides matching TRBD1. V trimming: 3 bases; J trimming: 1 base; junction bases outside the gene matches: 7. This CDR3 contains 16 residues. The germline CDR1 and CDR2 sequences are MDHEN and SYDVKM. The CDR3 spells CASSFYGQGANTEAFF. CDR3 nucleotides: TGTGCCAGCAGTTTCTACGGGCAGGGGGCGAACACTGAAGCTTTCTTT.

This chain's CDR3 is CASSPKGLAGDYEQYF. DNA of the CDR3: TGCGCCAGCAGCCCCAAAGGACTAGCGGGTGACTACGAGCAGTACTTC. V gene TRBV4-3 combines with J gene TRBJ2-7, with 11 bases fitting TRBD2. The junction had 8 bases not matched to a gene; V was cut back by 4 bases and J by 3 bases. Germline loops: CDR1 LGHNA, CDR2 YSLEER. This CDR3 region has 16 residues.

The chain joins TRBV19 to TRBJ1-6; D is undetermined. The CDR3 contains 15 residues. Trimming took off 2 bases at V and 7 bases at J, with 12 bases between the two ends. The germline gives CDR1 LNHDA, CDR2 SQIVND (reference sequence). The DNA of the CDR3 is TGTGCCAGTAGTATATTAAGGATTCAGAATTCACCCCTCCACTTT. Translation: CASSILRIQNSPLHF.

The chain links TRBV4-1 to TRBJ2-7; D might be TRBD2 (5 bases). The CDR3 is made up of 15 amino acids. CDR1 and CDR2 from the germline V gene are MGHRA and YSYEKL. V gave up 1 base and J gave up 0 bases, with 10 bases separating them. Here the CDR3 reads CASSQASGSSYEQYF. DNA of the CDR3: TGCGCCAGCAGCCAAGCAAGCGGAAGCTCCTACGAGCAGTACTTC.

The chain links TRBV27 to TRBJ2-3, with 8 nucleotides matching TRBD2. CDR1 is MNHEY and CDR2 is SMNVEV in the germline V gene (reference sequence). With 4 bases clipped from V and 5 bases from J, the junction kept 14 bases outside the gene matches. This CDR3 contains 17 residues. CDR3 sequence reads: CASSSLGLAGSGDTQYF. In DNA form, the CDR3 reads TGTGCCAGCAGTTCCCTTGGACTAGCTGGAAGTGGAGATACGCAGTATTTT.

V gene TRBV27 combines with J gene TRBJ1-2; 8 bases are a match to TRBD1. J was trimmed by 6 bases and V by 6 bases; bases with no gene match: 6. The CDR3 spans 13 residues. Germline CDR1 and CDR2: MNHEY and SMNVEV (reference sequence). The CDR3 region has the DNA TGTGCCAGCAGCCGACAGGGGAATGATGGCTACACCTTC. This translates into CASSRQGNDGYTF.

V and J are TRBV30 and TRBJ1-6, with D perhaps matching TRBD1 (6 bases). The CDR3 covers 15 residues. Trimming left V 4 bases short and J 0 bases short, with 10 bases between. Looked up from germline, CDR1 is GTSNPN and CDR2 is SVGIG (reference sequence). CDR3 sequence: CAWTDRSSYNSPLHF. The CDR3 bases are TGTGCCTGGACCGACAGGAGCTCCTATAATTCACCCCTCCACTTT. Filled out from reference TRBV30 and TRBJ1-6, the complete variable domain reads SQTIHQWPATLVQPVGSPLSLECTVEGTSNPNLYWYRQAAGRGLQLLFYSVGIGQISSEVPQNLSASRPQDRQFILSSKKLLLSDSGFYLCAWTDRSSYNSPLHFGNGTRLTVT.

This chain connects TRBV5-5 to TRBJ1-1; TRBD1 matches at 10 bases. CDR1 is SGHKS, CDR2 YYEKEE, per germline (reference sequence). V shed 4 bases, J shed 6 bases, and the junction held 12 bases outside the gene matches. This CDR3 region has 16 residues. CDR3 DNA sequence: TGTGCCAGCAGCCCGTTTCGGACAGGGGGGGATCCTGAAGCTTTCTTT. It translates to CASSPFRTGGDPEAFF.

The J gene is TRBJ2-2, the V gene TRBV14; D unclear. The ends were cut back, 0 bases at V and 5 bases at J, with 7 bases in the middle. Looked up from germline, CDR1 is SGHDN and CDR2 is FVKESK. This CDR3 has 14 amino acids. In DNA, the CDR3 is TGTGCCAGCAGCCAAGATCGGCGTACCGGGGAGCTGTTTTTT. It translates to CASSQDRRTGELFF.

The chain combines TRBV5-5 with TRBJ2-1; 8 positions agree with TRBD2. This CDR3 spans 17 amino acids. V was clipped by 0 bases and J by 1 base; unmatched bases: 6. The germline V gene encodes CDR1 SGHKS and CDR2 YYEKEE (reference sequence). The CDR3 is CASSLEGSGMSYNEQFF. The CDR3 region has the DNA TGTGCCAGCAGCTTGGAGGGTAGCGGGATGTCCTACAATGAGCAGTTCTTC.